The sequence of this TCR beta chain was determined in a study of blood T cell repertoires in COVID-19 (TCRdb year 2020). About the investigation overall: The collaborator samples originated in the United States, Italy and Spain and spanned the acute and convalescent phases of COVID-19. The prospective study material was composed of cDNA or gDNA derived from T cells, B-cell-depleted T cells, or PBMCs. Nearly every sample came with metadata listing a de-identified subject ID, COVID-19 status, age in years and sex. The samples were drawn from two sources: the first 160 participants of the ongoing ImmuneRACE study, and fewer than 1,500 subjects contributed by 6 global collaborators. Deeply sampled blood TCRbeta repertoires from subjects exposed to, actively infected with, or recovered from COVID-19 were included in the dataset. Where HLA class I and class II types were available, the types were taken from metadata supplied by the sample provider, not from assay-based typing. The repertoires were released in a freely available public database intended as a resource for research on the immune response to SARS-CoV-2. On the study overall, not on this receptor specifically: Clinical and demographic metadata were provided uncurated, with the amount varying by source and participant.

With regard to this clone: Its antigen is currently not known. No base quality values were provided; no much bigger clone lies one nucleotide off.

The immunoSEQ Assay, a bias-controlled multiplex PCR, was used to amplify TCRbeta CDR3 regions from genomic DNA. Under the source paper's analysis protocol: The number of nucleated cells in each sample was estimated by amplification of reference gene primers within the assay. To quantify the absolute abundance of each unique TCRbeta CDR3 rearrangement, sequence reads were collapsed and filtered. Productive Simpson clonality was computed per sample as the square root of Simpson's diversity index over productive rearrangements. The immuneACCESS repertoire file appears here via TCRdb, limited to in-frame rearrangements. These files lack a portion of the clones; in checked studies, under half of the deficit traces to unresolved V genes, and the cause of the others is not known. That table supplies the V and J calls and clone size; D and trimming were determined from the DNA. Recorded for this sample are around 150,000 clones; about 93% of them occurred a single time. The ten biggest clones cover 4.6% of the sample.

CDR1 and CDR2 (SGDLS, YYNGEE) derive from the germline V gene. The CDR3, from cysteine to phenylalanine, totals 15 residues. The sequence is cut down to CDR3 DNA, 45 bases in frame from base 1. The trim is 4 bases for V and 1 base for J, with a gap of 15 bases between the germline ends. Whole blood was collected in K2EDTA tubes by collaborating institutions according to the institutions' own protocols. Collaborator samples were shipped for TCRbeta analysis as frozen whole blood, isolated PBMCs, or DNA extracted from either sample type. The V and J genes are TRBV9 and TRBJ2-7, with a tentative D gene TRBD2 over 6 matching bases. Sample: peripheral blood. The receptor's source is a woman in her forties or fifties with acute or convalescent COVID-19. The CDR3 sequence is CASSYRDGGSYEQYF. The base sequence is TGTGCCAGCAGCTACCGGGACGGGGGATCCTACGAGCAGTACTTC.